This T cell receptor (beta chain) was identified during a study of response to subunit inactivated influenza vaccine. This clonotype occurred many times. Germline V gene data show CDR1 as SGHTA and CDR2 as FQGNSA. V shed 7 bases and J 6 bases; nucleotides not matched to a gene: 7. The CDR3 is 15 residues long. One entry per CDR3 protein results from TCRdb running MiXCR on the RT-PCR reads. The profile shows approximately 480,000 distinct CDR3 sequences, 9.5% to 13% of them singletons. The material was PBMCs from blood, obtained roughly 45 days after vaccination. This sequence was found in a man between 45 and 60 years old who received an inactivated influenza vaccine. The rearrangement joins TRBV7-2 to TRBJ2-1, with TRBD2 identical over 12 bases. This chain's CDR3 is CASTSGLAGINEQFF. The CDR3, as DNA: TGTGCCAGCACCAGCGGACTAGCGGGAATCAATGAGCAGTTCTTC.